Following are 6 T cell receptor beta chains from one sample sequenced in a study of long-term antiretroviral therapy in people with HIV. Running of the v3.0 immunoSEQ assay took place at survey level. Here immunoSEQ multiplex PCR was the method, and the copy in TCRdb shows in-frame clones only, minus some. The profile covers around 21,000 clones, with about 80% appearing a single time and roughly 4.2% taken by the ten largest. The source material was unsorted PBMCs, sampled 5.9 years after starting antiretroviral therapy. All receptors come from a man aged 30-40 years with HIV.

The rearrangement joins TRBV29-1 to TRBJ2-7; 8 bases agree with TRBD1. CDR1 SQVTM and CDR2 ANQGSEA come from the germline V gene. V was clipped by 4 bases and J by 7 bases; unmatched bases: 9. The CDR3 extends over 13 amino acids. Here the CDR3 DNA reads TGCAGCGTTGTACAGGGGGTATCGAGGGAGCAGTACTTC. This codes for CSVVQGVSREQYF.

The V and J genes are TRBV7-3 and TRBJ2-5; D possibly corresponds to TRBD2 (6 bases). V gave up 5 bases and J gave up 7 bases, with 14 bases separating them. Germline assignment: CDR1 SGHTA and CDR2 FQGTGA. CDR3 size: 13 residues. CDR3 DNA: TGTGCCAGCAGCCAACAGGTGGGAGGGACCCAGTACTTC. It specifies CASSQQVGGTQYF.

The chain has TRBV6-1 and TRBJ2-2; D unclear. The CDR3 is made up of 13 amino acids. Trimming removed 2 bases from V and 3 bases from J, with 4 bases in between. CDR1 and CDR2 (germline): MNHNS, SASEGT. The DNA of the CDR3 is TGTGCCAGCAGTGAACGGGACACCGGGGAGCTGTTTTTT. Amino acids: CASSERDTGELFF.

The rearrangement uses TRBV5-6 and TRBJ2-7, with D tentatively TRBD1 (6 bases). The CDR3 totals 13 residues. Trimming pared 6 bases from V and 6 bases from J, leaving 16 bases between. The germline V gene encodes CDR1 SGHDT and CDR2 YYEEEE. CDR3 sequence reads: CASTLHREGEQYF. CDR3 nucleotide sequence: TGTGCCAGCACACTACACAGGGAAGGCGAGCAGTACTTC.

The V call is TRBV7-3, the J call TRBJ2-1, with 10 bases aligning to TRBD1. J lost 7 bases, V lost 5 bases, and 14 bases had no gene match. CDR3 length equals 17 residues. Germline V gene lookup returns CDR1 SGHTA and CDR2 FQGTGA. CDR3 region: CASSPDLGTGVMNEQFF. CDR3 sequence (DNA): TGTGCCAGCAGCCCCGACCTGGGGACAGGGGTTATGAATGAGCAGTTCTTC. Together with reference TRBV7-3 and TRBJ2-1, the CDR3 gives the full variable domain: GAGVSQTPSNKVTEKGKYVELRCDPISGHTALYWYRQSLGQGPEFLIYFQGTGAADDSGLPNDRFFAVRPEGSVSTLKIQRTERGDSAVYLCASSPDLGTGVMNEQFFGPGTRLTVL.

The CDR3 nucleotides read TGCAGCGTCGTACTACAGTGGAGGGAGTCCTACAATGAGCAGTTCTTC. Its protein is CSVVLQWRESYNEQFF. The V and J genes are TRBV29-1 and TRBJ2-1, with a weak D call TRBD2 (6 bases). The CDR3 extends over 16 amino acids. V gave up 6 bases and J gave up 1 base, with 19 bases separating them. Germline values: CDR1 SQVTM, CDR2 ANQGSEA.